Sequencing of this T cell receptor beta chain was carried out in a study of chemoradiotherapy in HPV16-positive cancers. Study results and limitations: The functional HPV-specific definition rests on just a couple of HPV16-positive patients.

As concerns this clone: Antigen: not known.

Repeated repertoire sampling spanned the course of chemoradiotherapy. Germline V gives CDR1 MNHNS, CDR2 SASEGT. This CDR3 has 16 amino acids. V was pared by 4 bases and J by 1 base, with 11 bases between. Method: immunoSEQ multiplex PCR; TCRdb's copy keeps in-frame clones and lacks some. Here the sample spans 20,000 or so clones, around 90% being singletons. The chain uses TRBV6-1 and TRBJ2-6; a weak D match, TRBD2 (6 bases). This receptor was taken from a human donor with HPV-associated anogenital cancer. The sequencing used blood, collected from a patient who underwent chemoradiotherapy. The CDR3 DNA is TGTGCCAGCAGTGGGGGGGAAACATCTGGGGCCAACGTCCTGACTTTC. Amino acid sequence: CASSGGETSGANVLTF.